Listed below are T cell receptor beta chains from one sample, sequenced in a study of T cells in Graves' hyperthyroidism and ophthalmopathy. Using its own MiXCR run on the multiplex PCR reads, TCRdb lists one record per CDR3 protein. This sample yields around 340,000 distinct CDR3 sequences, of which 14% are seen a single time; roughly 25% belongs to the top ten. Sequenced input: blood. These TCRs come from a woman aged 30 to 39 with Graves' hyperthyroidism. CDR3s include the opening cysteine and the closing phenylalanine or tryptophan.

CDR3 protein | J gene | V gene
CASSPPGGRAYEQYF | TRBJ2-7 | TRBV11-2
CASSEGQQGVGTDTQYF | TRBJ2-3 | TRBV2
CASSQMQREHTGELFF | TRBJ2-2 | TRBV4-2
CASSLGLSGELFF | TRBJ2-2 | TRBV28
CASSPREDSNQPQHF | TRBJ1-5 | TRBV27
CASSLSLVGGQDTQYF | TRBJ2-3 | TRBV7-2
CASSEPGGSIYEQYF | TRBJ2-7 | TRBV6-1
CASSFGIALKETQYF | TRBJ2-5 | TRBV28
CSAYRAMNQETQYF | TRBJ2-5 | TRBV20-1
CASSEFRNPTNEKLFF | TRBJ1-4 | TRBV25-1
CASSEGQGLAVYNEQFF | TRBJ2-1 | TRBV2
CASSYPRRGAGYEQFF | TRBJ2-1 | TRBV12-3/TRBV12-4
CASSFAERNTEAFF | TRBJ1-1 | TRBV5-1
CSASPYHNLKLGLASYEQYF | TRBJ2-7 | TRBV20-1
CASRPGTGYYTGELFF | TRBJ2-2 | TRBV12-3/TRBV12-4
CASSQEGREIEGYTF | TRBJ1-2 | TRBV4-3
CSAAGTVNTEAFF | TRBJ1-1 | TRBV20-1
CSVDEDTRTEAFF | TRBJ1-1 | TRBV29-1
CASSLGGLERSEQCF | TRBJ2-7 | TRBV11-2
CAWSVLEYRLPSYGYTF | TRBJ1-2 | TRBV30
CASSESGTNNEQYF | TRBJ2-7 | TRBV10-2
CASSISGQSNQPQHF | TRBJ1-5 | TRBV19
CASRGTSGNKQYF | TRBJ2-3 | TRBV25-1
CASSQVTSGRVNEQFF | TRBJ2-1 | TRBV4-2
CASSGGTSGKENIQYF | TRBJ2-4 | TRBV2
CASNRGQGSNYGYTF | TRBJ1-2 | TRBV6-1
CASSKGQQETQYF | TRBJ2-5 | TRBV7-2
CSARQGTSRQYF | TRBJ2-7 | TRBV20-1